Below are 27 T cell receptor beta chains sequenced from a single sample in a study of cytomegalovirus exposure and HLA in healthy donors (dated by TCRdb to between 2016 and 2019). The library was generated by the immunoSEQ multiplex PCR assay. A mixture of 60 forward primers for TCR Vbeta segments and 13 reverse primers for TCR Jbeta segments was used in the multiplex PCR. TCRdb re-hosts the immuneACCESS table, in-frame sequences only. Its copies lack some clones; in the studies checked, an unresolved V gene accounts for under half of them, and the cause for the rest is not known. A total of fewer than 200,000 clones appear in this sample, about three quarters of them only once. In total, the top ten clones hold around 2.5% of the sample. The specimen sequenced was PBMCs. The source is a female donor in good health and CMV-seronegative.

This clone was seen just once. The J gene is TRBJ2-5, the V gene TRBV19; 8 bases agree with TRBD2. V lost 7 bases and J lost 5; bases outside the gene matches: 9. Germline loops: CDR1 LNHDA, CDR2 SQIVND (reference sequence). CDR3 length: 14 amino acids. The CDR3 reads CASNLGGAGETQYF. The CDR3 bases are TGTGCCAGTAACCTCGGGGGGGCCGGGGAGACCCAGTACTTC.

V is TRBV6-1 and J is TRBJ2-6, with 7 bases lining up with TRBD2. The CDR3 loop spans 15 amino acids. J gave up 1 base and V 6 bases, and 3 bases lay outside the gene matches. Germline CDR1 is MNHNS and CDR2 is SASEGT. CDR3 protein: CASRLGGSGANVLTF. The CDR3 bases are TGTGCCAGCAGATTGGGGGGGTCTGGGGCCAACGTCCTGACTTTC.

V and J are TRBV4-2 and TRBJ2-3, with D unclear. Germline CDR1 LGHNA, CDR2 YNFKEQ. The CDR3 extends over 17 amino acids. V gave up 1 base and J gave up 5 bases, with 19 bases separating them. CDR3: CASSQAPQPRNGDTQYF. Here the CDR3 DNA reads TGTGCCAGCAGCCAAGCGCCCCAGCCTAGGAATGGAGATACGCAGTATTTT.

The genes are TRBV7-2 and TRBJ1-2; D call uncertain. The CDR3 consists of 14 residues. Per germline, CDR1 SGHTA and CDR2 FQGNSA. V dropped 2 bases and J dropped 7 bases, with 14 bases sitting between them. The CDR3 nucleotides read TGTGCCAGCAGCTTATCATGGGGAGGTTCTGGCTACACCTTC. Translation gives CASSLSWGGSGYTF.

The chain employs TRBV9 and TRBJ2-5; TRBD2 matches 7 bases. Germline V gene lookup returns CDR1 SGDLS and CDR2 YYNGEE. The CDR3 covers 17 residues. Germline trimming cut 4 bases from V and 5 bases from J; bases unmatched to any gene: 17. CDR3 nucleotide sequence: TGTGCCAGCAGCATCCGGGGAGGGACCGGGTCGATGGAGACCCAGTACTTC. Its translation is CASSIRGGTGSMETQYF.

This sequence joins TRBV5-1 and TRBJ2-4; 7 bases agree with TRBD1. The germline CDR1 and CDR2 sequences are SGHRS and YFSETQ. The CDR3 runs 14 residues. V was pared by 3 bases and J by 4 bases, with 4 bases of the junction left unmatched. CDR3 nucleotides: TGCGCCAGCAGCTCGGCGACAGGGAAAAACATTCAGTACTTC. It is translated as CASSSATGKNIQYF.

The chain is built from TRBV5-1 and TRBJ2-6; TRBD1 aligns across 8 bases. CDR1 is SGHRS, CDR2 YFSETQ, per germline. CDR3 size: 18 residues. J lost 3 bases, V lost 5 bases, and 13 bases had no gene match. The CDR3 reads CASRNRDRGSSGANVLTF. As DNA, the CDR3 is TGCGCCAGCAGGAATCGAGACAGGGGTTCTAGTGGGGCCAACGTCCTGACTTTC.

V gene TRBV6-4 combines with J gene TRBJ1-1; 8 nucleotides align to TRBD1. Trimming cost V 4 bases and J 4 bases; bases outside gene matches: 2. The CDR3 extends over 13 amino acids. Germline V gives CDR1 MRHNA, CDR2 SNTAGT. The CDR3 region has the DNA TGTGCCAGCAGTGCGACAGGGGTCACTGAAGCTTTCTTT. Amino acid sequence: CASSATGVTEAFF.

The chain recombines TRBV11-2 with TRBJ2-4; TRBD2 aligns across 7 bases. V lost 4 bases and J lost 1; bases outside the gene matches: 10. The CDR3 extends over 17 amino acids. Germline values: CDR1 SGHAT, CDR2 FQNNGV. CDR3 DNA: TGTGCCAGCAGCTATGTTTCGGGGGGTCTCGCCAAAAACATTCAGTACTTC. Protein: CASSYVSGGLAKNIQYF.

The table lists this clone with a count of one. The chain carries TRBV10-3 and TRBJ2-1; D uncertain. Deletions cut 3 bases from V and 10 bases from J, with 10 bases between. This CDR3 comprises 12 residues. Germline V gene lookup returns CDR1 ENHRY and CDR2 SYGVKD. CDR3 loop: CAISDRWSEQFF. CDR3 coding DNA: TGTGCCATCAGTGATAGGTGGAGCGAGCAGTTCTTC.

This CDR3 reads CASGSVQIYGYTF. DNA for the CDR3: TGTGCTAGTGGTTCGGTGCAGATTTATGGCTACACCTTC. V usage is TRBV12-5 and J usage is TRBJ1-2; D gene uncertain. Trimming cost V 4 bases and J 5 bases, with 11 bases left between them. The CDR3 is 13 amino acids. CDR1 and CDR2 from the germline V gene are LGHNT and FRNRAP.

The chain couples TRBV29-1 to TRBJ1-2; no clear D gene. CDR1 is SQVTM, CDR2 ANQGSEA, per germline. This CDR3 is built from 11 residues. The V and J ends lost 0 bases and 10 bases respectively, with 9 bases between them. CDR3 sequence (DNA): TGCAGCGTTGAAGACGGGTTATTCTACACCTTC. Encoded protein: CSVEDGLFYTF.

This clone has more than one count but fewer than ten. The chain combines TRBV5-1 with TRBJ2-3; 7 positions match TRBD2. The V gene end was trimmed by 2 bases and the J gene end by 4 bases; junction bases not matched to a gene: 4. The V gene's germline CDR1 is SGHRS and CDR2 YFSETQ. CDR3 length equals 14 residues. The CDR3 region has the DNA TGCGCCAGCAGCTTTGGGAGGGCCTCAGATACGCAGTATTTT. The encoded protein is CASSFGRASDTQYF.

A few counts support this clone. The V and J genes are TRBV11-2 and TRBJ1-4, with a weak D call TRBD1 (6 bases). V shed 5 bases and J shed 4 bases, with 14 bases lying between them. The CDR3 is made up of 15 amino acids. Germline CDR1 reads SGHAT; CDR2 reads FQNNGV. The chain's CDR3 is CASSPQGQDNEKLFF. CDR3 DNA: TGTGCCAGCAGCCCCCAGGGGCAGGATAATGAAAAACTGTTTTTT.

A note on this clone: The same CDR3 is also encoded by other DNA sequences in this sample. This chain uses TRBV6-5 with TRBJ2-2; no reliable D call. Germline assignment: CDR1 MNHEY and CDR2 SVGAGI. V lost 1 base, J lost 5 bases, and 2 bases lay in between. There are 12 residues in the CDR3. CDR3 nucleotide sequence: TGTGCCAGCAGTTACTTAACCGGGGAGCTGTTTTTT. The encoded protein is CASSYLTGELFF.

The V gene is TRBV7-6, the J gene TRBJ2-7; 10 bases fit TRBD1. This CDR3 has 14 residues. V lost 5 bases, J lost 0 bases, and 1 base stayed unmatched. Germline-derived CDR1 and CDR2 are SGHVS and FNYEAQ. The CDR3 nucleotides read TGTGCCAGCAGCCGGGACAGGGGCTCCTACGAGCAGTACTTC. As protein: CASSRDRGSYEQYF. Drawing the rest from reference TRBV7-6 and TRBJ2-7, the complete variable domain is GAGVSQSPRYKVTKRGQDVALRCDPISGHVSLYWYRQALGQGPEFLTYFNYEAQQDKSGLPNDRFSAERPEGSISTLTIQRTEQRDSAMYRCASSRDRGSYEQYFGPGTRLTVT.

The V and J genes are TRBV18 and TRBJ1-1, with D tentatively TRBD1 (5 bases). The V gene's germline CDR1 is KGHSH and CDR2 LQKENI. The CDR3 runs to 15 residues. Trimming removed 3 bases from V and 4 bases from J, with 15 bases in between. The CDR3 reads CASSPYRHVGTEAFF. For the CDR3, the DNA is TGTGCCAGCTCACCCTACAGGCACGTGGGCACTGAAGCTTTCTTT.

V is TRBV5-1 and J is TRBJ2-5; 7 bases map to TRBD2. The J call may be mistaken, given a closer DNA end match to TRBJ2-7. CDR3 length: 16 residues. Germline-derived CDR1 and CDR2 are SGHRS and YFSETQ. This CDR3 is CASSLAPSGASYEQYF. The CDR3 DNA reads as TGCGCCAGCAGCTTGGCGCCCAGCGGGGCGTCCTACGAGCAGTACTTC.

The chain employs TRBV29-1 and TRBJ2-2; 11 bases map to TRBD1. V lost 6 bases and J lost 5; bases outside the gene matches: 8. Germline V gives CDR1 SQVTM, CDR2 ANQGSEA. CDR3 length equals 15 residues. The CDR3: CSVSRTGGWTGELFF. The CDR3 DNA is TGCAGCGTCTCCAGGACAGGGGGCTGGACCGGGGAGCTGTTTTTT.

The V call is TRBV4-3, the J call TRBJ2-1, with 7 bases matching TRBD1. V was pared by 0 bases and J by 0 bases, with 14 bases of the junction left unmatched. CDR3 length: 20 residues. The germline CDR1 and CDR2 sequences are LGHNA and YSLEER. The CDR3 is CASSQDPPLGQASSYNEQFF. In DNA, the CDR3 is TGCGCCAGCAGCCAAGACCCTCCCCTCGGACAGGCTAGCTCCTACAATGAGCAGTTCTTC.

This clone was detected only a few times. V gene TRBV6-4 combines with J gene TRBJ2-1; a weak D match, TRBD2 (6 bases). The CDR3 covers 13 residues. Germline V gives CDR1 MRHNA, CDR2 SNTAGT. V was clipped by 6 bases and J by 5 bases, with 11 bases between them. DNA of the CDR3: TGTGCCAGCAGCGTACTAGCAAACAATGAGCAGTTCTTC. The encoded protein is CASSVLANNEQFF.

CDR3 amino acids: CASDQALNTDTQYF. As DNA, the CDR3 is TGTGCCAGCGATCAAGCGCTAAACACAGATACGCAGTATTTT. The chain uses TRBV2 and TRBJ2-3; D gene uncertain. CDR3 length: 14 residues. Trimming pared 8 bases from V and 2 bases from J, leaving 14 bases between. Germline V lookup: CDR1 SNHLY, CDR2 FYNNEI.

This chain links TRBV19 with TRBJ2-3, with 9 bases matching TRBD1. Germline V CDR1 and CDR2: LNHDA, SQIVND (reference sequence). CDR3 length equals 13 residues. The trim removed 4 bases at V and 4 bases at J, leaving 0 bases unmatched. Here the CDR3 reads CASSRTGADTQYF. In nucleotides, the CDR3 is TGTGCCAGTAGTAGGACAGGGGCAGATACGCAGTATTTT.

V gene TRBV4-3 combines with J gene TRBJ2-1; perhaps TRBD2 as D (6 bases). V dropped 4 bases and J dropped 0 bases, with 13 bases sitting between them. The CDR3 runs to 16 residues. Germline CDR1 is LGHNA and CDR2 is YSLEER. DNA of the CDR3: TGCGCCAGCAGCCCATGGGCGGGGACCTCCTACAATGAGCAGTTCTTC. Amino acids: CASSPWAGTSYNEQFF.

CDR3 in amino acids: CASRLSGPRLDEQFF. DNA of the CDR3: TGCGCCAGCAGGTTGAGCGGACCCAGGTTGGATGAGCAGTTCTTC. The chain joins TRBV5-1 to TRBJ2-1, with D possibly matching TRBD2 (5 bases). The V end lost 5 bases, the J end lost 8 bases, and 20 bases lay between the germline ends. The CDR3 has 15 residues. CDR1 is SGHRS and CDR2 is YFSETQ in the germline V gene.

The rearrangement uses TRBV11-3 and TRBJ2-1; possible D gene TRBD1, 6 bases. The CDR3 loop spans 14 amino acids. The germline V and J ends were trimmed by 5 bases and 6 bases, with 14 bases remaining between them. From germline, CDR1 is SGHNT and CDR2 YENEEA. The CDR3 sequence is CASSPGTSLNEQFF. CDR3 nucleotide sequence: TGTGCCAGCAGCCCCGGGACATCCCTCAATGAGCAGTTCTTC.

The chain links TRBV5-1 to TRBJ1-1; 9 bases agree with TRBD1. CDR3 length: 16 amino acids. Germline V gene sequence: CDR1 SGHRS, CDR2 YFSETQ. V lost 4 bases, J lost 0 bases, and 7 bases stayed unmatched. CDR3 DNA: TGCGCCAGCAGCCAAGGGACAGGGCTTATGAACACTGAAGCTTTCTTT. This sequence encodes CASSQGTGLMNTEAFF.